This TCR beta chain was observed in a study of blood T cells in healthy people across ages. V was clipped by 3 bases and J by 4 bases, with 11 bases between them. The length of the CDR3 is 14 residues. Germline values: CDR1 SGHAT, CDR2 FQNNGV. A single count supports this clonotype. The use of a sample-barcoded 5' primer and a J-beta primer mix characterized a second PCR of about 6 to 11 cycles. Every sample returned 3 million or more CDR3-containing paired-end reads. From the 5' RACE reads, TCRdb called clonotypes with MiXCR, one entry per CDR3 protein. The sample has approximately 1,000,000 distinct CDR3 sequences, more than 40% seen once.

The TCR was taken from a woman aged 60 to 75 in good health. The rearrangement uses TRBV11-2 and TRBJ2-3; no clear D. Sequencing was done on a sample of blood. CDR3: CASSLDSPPDTQYF. CDR3 DNA: TGTGCCAGCAGCTTGGATAGTCCCCCAGATACGCAGTATTTT. Based on the CDR3 plus reference TRBV11-2 and TRBJ2-3, the full variable domain is EAGVAQSPRYKIIEKRQSVAFWCNPISGHATLYWYQQILGQGPKLLIQFQNNGVVDDSQLPKDRFSAERLKGVDSTLKIQPAKLEDSAVYLCASSLDSPPDTQYFGPGTRLTVL.